The subject of this entry is one T cell receptor beta chain. The germline V gene encodes CDR1 LNHDA and CDR2 SQIVND (reference sequence). V was pared by 5 bases and J by 4 bases, with 10 bases of the junction left unmatched. The CDR3 consists of 16 residues. Sequencing was performed with immunoSEQ multiplex PCR; in TCRdb, only in-frame clones are kept and a portion is missing. The table includes about 84,000 clones, 85% to 95% detected once. The data were taken from a study of technical replicates of blood from a few donors. This TCR was sampled from a human donor in good health. The source material was T cells isolated from PBMCs. The chain is built from TRBV19 and TRBJ1-2; 10 nucleotides line up with TRBD1. CDR3 sequence (DNA): TGTGCCAGTAGTCCTACCGGGACAGGGGTGATCTATGGCTACACCTTC. This translates into CASSPTGTGVIYGYTF.